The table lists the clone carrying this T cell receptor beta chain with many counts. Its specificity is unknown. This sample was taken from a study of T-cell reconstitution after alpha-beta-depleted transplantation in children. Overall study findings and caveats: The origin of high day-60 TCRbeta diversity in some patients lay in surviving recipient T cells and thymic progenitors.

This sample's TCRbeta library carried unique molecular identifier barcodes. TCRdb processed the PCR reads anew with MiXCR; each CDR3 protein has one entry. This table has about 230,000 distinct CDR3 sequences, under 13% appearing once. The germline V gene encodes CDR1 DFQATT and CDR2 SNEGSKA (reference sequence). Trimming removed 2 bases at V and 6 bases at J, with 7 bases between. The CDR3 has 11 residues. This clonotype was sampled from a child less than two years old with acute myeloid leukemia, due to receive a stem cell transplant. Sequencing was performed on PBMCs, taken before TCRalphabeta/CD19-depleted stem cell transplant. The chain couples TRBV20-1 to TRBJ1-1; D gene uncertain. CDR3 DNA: TGCAGTGCTAGACAGGACCCTGAAGCTTTCTTT. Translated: CSARQDPEAFF.